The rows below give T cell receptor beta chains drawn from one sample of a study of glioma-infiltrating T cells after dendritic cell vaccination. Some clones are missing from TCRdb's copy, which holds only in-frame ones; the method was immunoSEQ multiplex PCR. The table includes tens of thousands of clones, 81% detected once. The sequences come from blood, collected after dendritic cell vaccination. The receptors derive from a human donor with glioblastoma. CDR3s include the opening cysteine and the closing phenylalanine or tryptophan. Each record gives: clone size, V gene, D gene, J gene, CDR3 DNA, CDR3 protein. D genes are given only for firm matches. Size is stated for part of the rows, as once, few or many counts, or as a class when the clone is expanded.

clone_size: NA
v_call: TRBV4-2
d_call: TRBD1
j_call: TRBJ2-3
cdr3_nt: TGTGCCAGCAGCCAAACGACAGGGGATACGCAGTATTTT
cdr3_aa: CASSQTTGDTQYF

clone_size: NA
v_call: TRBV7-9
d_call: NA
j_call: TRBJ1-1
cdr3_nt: TGTGCCAGCAGCCCAGAGGGCTCGGCCGAAGCTTTCTTT
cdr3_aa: CASSPEGSAEAFF

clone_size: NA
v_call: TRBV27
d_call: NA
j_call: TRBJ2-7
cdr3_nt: TGTGCCAGCAGCCCCCCATGGGGCGCCGAGCAGTACTTC
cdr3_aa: CASSPPWGAEQYF

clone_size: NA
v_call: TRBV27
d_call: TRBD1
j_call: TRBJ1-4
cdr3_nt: TGTGCCAGCAGTCCGAGGACAGGACAAAGACTCTCCAATGAAAAACTGTTTTTT
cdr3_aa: CASSPRTGQRLSNEKLFF

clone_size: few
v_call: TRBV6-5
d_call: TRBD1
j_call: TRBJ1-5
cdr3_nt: TGTGCCAGCAGCCGTATTACAGGGGGGAATCAGCCCCAGCATTTT
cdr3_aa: CASSRITGGNQPQHF

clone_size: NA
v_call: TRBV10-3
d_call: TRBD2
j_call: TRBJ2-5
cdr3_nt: TGTGCCATCAGTCAGACTAGCGGGACGGGGACCCAGTACTTC
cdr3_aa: CAISQTSGTGTQYF

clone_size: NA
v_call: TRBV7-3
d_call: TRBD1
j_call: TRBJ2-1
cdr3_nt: TGTGCCAGCAGCTCTTCTTTCATCGGACAGGGGGCAGGTGAGCAGTTCTTC
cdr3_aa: CASSSSFIGQGAGEQFF

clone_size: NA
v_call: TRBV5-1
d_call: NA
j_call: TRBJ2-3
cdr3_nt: TGCGCCAGCAGCTTGGCCGTGTTTACAGATACGCAGTATTTT
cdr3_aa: CASSLAVFTDTQYF

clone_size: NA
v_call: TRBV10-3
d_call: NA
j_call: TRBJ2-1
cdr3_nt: TGTGCCATCAGTGATAACTACGGGGGCTCCTACAATGAGCAGTTCTTC
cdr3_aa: CAISDNYGGSYNEQFF

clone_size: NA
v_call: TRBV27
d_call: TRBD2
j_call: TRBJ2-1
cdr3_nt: TGTGCCAGCAGACTACTAGCGGGAGGGCCCGATGAGCAGTTCTTC
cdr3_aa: CASRLLAGGPDEQFF

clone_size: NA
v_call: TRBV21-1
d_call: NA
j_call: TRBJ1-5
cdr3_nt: TGTGCCAGCAGGGGAGATTTGCTACATTGGCATCATCAGCCCCAGCATTTT
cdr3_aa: CASRGDLLHWHHQPQHF

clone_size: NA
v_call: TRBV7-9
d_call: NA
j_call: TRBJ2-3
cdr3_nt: TGTGCCAGCAGCTCTTATCCAGAGGGAAGACCCACAGATACGCAGTATTTT
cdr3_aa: CASSSYPEGRPTDTQYF

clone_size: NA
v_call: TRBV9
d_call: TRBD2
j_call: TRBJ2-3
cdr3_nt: TGTGCCAGCTCACTAGCGGGAGGGGTAGATACGCAGTATTTT
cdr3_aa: CASSLAGGVDTQYF

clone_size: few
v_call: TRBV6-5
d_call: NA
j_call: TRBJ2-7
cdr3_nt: TGTGCCAGCAGTGCGGGCTATAACTCCTACGAGCAGTACTTC
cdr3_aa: CASSAGYNSYEQYF

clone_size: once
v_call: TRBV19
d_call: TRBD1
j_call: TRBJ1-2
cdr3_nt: TGTGCCAGTAGTACCCAGGGGGAAAACTATGGCTACACCTTC
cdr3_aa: CASSTQGENYGYTF

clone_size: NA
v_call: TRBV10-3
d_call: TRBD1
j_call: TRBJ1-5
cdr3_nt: TGTGCCATCAGGACTTATAGGGACAGTGTGAGCTGGGCGGCTAGCAATCAGCCCCAGCATTTT
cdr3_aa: CAIRTYRDSVSWAASNQPQHF

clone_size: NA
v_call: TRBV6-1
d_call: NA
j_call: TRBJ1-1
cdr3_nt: TGTGCCAGCAGTGAAAGGAGTCAGAACACTGAAGCTTTCTTT
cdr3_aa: CASSERSQNTEAFF

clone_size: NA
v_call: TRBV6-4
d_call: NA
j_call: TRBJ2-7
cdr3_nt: TGTGCCAGCAGACTAACAGGGACGGTCTACGAGCAGTACTTC
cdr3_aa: CASRLTGTVYEQYF

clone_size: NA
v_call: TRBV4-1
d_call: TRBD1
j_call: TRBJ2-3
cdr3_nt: TGCGCCAGCAGCCCCCGGACAGGGAAAATGACAGATACGCAGTATTTT
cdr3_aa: CASSPRTGKMTDTQYF

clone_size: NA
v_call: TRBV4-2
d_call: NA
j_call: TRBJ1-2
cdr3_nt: TGTGCCAGCAGCCCCAGGCTGGACAGCGGCTATGGCTACACCTTC
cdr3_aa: CASSPRLDSGYGYTF

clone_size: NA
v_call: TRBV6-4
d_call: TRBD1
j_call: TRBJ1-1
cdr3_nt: TGTGCCAGCAGGACAGGGATTGCGGGCACTGAAGCTTTCTTT
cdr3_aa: CASRTGIAGTEAFF

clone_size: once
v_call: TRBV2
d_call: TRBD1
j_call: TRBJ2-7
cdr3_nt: TGTGCCAGCAGCTATGGACAGGTTGGAGAGTACGAGCAGTACTTC
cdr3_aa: CASSYGQVGEYEQYF

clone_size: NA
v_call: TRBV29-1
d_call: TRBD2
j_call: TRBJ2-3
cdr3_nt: TGCAGCGTAACGGGACTAGCGGGAGTCACAGATACGCAGTATTTT
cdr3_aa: CSVTGLAGVTDTQYF

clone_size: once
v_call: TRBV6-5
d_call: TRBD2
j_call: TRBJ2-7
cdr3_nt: TGTGCCAGCAGTTACTCCGTCGGGGGGGGGTACGAGCAGTACTTC
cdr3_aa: CASSYSVGGGYEQYF

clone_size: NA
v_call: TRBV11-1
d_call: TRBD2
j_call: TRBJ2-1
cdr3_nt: TGTGCCAGCAGCTTAGCACTAGCGGGACTTTTCTCCTACAATGAGCAGTTCTTC
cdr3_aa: CASSLALAGLFSYNEQFF

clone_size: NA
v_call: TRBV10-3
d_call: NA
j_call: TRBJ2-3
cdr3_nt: TGTGCCATCAGACGCCACGTGGGACAACCTAGCACAGATACGCAGTATTTT
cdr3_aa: CAIRRHVGQPSTDTQYF

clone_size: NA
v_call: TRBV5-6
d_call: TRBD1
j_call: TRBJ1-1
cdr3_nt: TGTGCCAGCAGCTTCAGGGGGACTGAAGCTTTCTTT
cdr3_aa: CASSFRGTEAFF

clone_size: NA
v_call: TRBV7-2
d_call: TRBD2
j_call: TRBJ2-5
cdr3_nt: TGTGCCAGCAGCTTTCAAGCGGGGGCGGAGACCCAGTACTTC
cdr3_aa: CASSFQAGAETQYF

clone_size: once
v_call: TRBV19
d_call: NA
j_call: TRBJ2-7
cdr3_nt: TGTGCCAGTAGTATCCTGTTTGCAGAACCCTCCTCCTACGAGCAGTACTTC
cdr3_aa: CASSILFAEPSSYEQYF

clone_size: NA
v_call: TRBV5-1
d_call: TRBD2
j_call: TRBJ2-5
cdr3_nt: TGCGCCAGCAGCTTGCTCGGACTAGCGGTCGGAGAGACCCAGTACTTC
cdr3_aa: CASSLLGLAVGETQYF

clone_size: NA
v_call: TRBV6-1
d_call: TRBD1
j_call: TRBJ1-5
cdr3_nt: TGTGCCAGCAGTGGAAGGGACAGGGTGGGAAGACAGCCCCAGCATTTT
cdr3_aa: CASSGRDRVGRQPQHF

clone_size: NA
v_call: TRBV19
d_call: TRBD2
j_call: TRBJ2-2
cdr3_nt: TGTGCCAGTATGGCTAGCGGGAGGGCGAACACCGGGGAGCTGTTTTTT
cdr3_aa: CASMASGRANTGELFF

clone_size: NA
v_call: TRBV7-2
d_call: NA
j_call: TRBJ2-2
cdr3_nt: TGTGCCAGCAGCTTCGCGGGTCGAGCCGGGGAGCTGTTTTTT
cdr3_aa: CASSFAGRAGELFF

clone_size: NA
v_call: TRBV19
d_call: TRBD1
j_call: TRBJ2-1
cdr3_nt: TGTGCCAGTAGTATAGTAGGGACAGGGAACAATGAGCAGTTCTTC
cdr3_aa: CASSIVGTGNNEQFF

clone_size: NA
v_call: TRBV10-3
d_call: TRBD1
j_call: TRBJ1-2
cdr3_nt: TGTGCCATCAGTGAGTCCCTCCACCCGACAGGGGTGAATGGCTACACCTTC
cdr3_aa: CAISESLHPTGVNGYTF

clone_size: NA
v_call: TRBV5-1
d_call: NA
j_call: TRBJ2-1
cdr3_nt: TGCGCCAGCAGCTTTCACAGCTACAATGAGCAGTTCTTC
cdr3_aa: CASSFHSYNEQFF

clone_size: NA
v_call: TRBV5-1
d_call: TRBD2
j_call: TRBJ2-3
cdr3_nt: TGCGCCAGCAGCGTGAGCGGACTAGCGGGGCAAGATACGCAGTATTTT
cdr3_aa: CASSVSGLAGQDTQYF

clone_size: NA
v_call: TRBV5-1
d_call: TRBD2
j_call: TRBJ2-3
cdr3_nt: TGCGCCAGCAGCCCCCCTGCTAGCGGGGGGGGCACAGATACGCAGTATTTT
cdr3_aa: CASSPPASGGGTDTQYF

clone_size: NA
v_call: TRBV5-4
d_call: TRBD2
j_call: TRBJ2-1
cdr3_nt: TGTGCCAGCAGCGCCGCTAGCGGGAGGGACAATGAGCAGTTCTTC
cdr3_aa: CASSAASGRDNEQFF

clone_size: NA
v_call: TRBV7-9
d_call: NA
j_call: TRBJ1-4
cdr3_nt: TGTGCCAGCAGCCTGACTGAAAGTAATGAAAAACTGTTTTTT
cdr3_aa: CASSLTESNEKLFF

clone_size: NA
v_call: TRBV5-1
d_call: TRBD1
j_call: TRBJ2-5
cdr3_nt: TGCGCCAGCAGCGCCCCCGGGACAGGGGGGACCCAGTACTTC
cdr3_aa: CASSAPGTGGTQYF

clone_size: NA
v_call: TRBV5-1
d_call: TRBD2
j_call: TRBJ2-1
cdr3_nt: TGCGCCAGCAGGACTAGCGGGAGCTCCTACAATGAGCAGTTCTTC
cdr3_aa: CASRTSGSSYNEQFF

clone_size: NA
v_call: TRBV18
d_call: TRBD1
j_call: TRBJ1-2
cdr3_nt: TGTGCCAGCTCCATCGACAGGGCCTCCTATGGCTACACCTTC
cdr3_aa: CASSIDRASYGYTF

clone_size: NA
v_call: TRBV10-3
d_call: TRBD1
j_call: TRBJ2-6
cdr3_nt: TGTGCCATCAGGCCCGGGACAGGGGCGTTCTCTGGGGCCAACGTCCTGACTTTC
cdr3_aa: CAIRPGTGAFSGANVLTF

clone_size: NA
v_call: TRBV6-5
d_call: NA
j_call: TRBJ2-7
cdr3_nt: TGTGCCAGCAGTTACGGGGACTCATCCTACGAGCAGTACTTC
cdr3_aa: CASSYGDSSYEQYF

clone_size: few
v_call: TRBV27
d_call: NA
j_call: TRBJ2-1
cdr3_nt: TGTGCCAGCAGTTTAGGAGGGAGTCTCAATGAGCAGTTCTTC
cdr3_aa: CASSLGGSLNEQFF

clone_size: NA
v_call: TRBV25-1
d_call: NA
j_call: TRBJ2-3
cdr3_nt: TGTGCCAGCAGTGGAGTATCCCCAGATACGCAGTATTTT
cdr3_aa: CASSGVSPDTQYF

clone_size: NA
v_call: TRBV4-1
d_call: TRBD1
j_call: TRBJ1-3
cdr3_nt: TGCGCCAGCAGACCCAGGACAGGGAAGAAAGACACCATATATTTT
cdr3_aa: CASRPRTGKKDTIYF